A single sample is the source of the 15 T cell receptor beta chains below, sequenced in a study of hypomethylating agent response in myelodysplastic syndrome. The method was immunoSEQ multiplex PCR; TCRdb's version includes in-frame clones alone and lacks a portion of them. The profile shows under 7,000 clones, about nine tenths of them singletons. The sequencing used bone marrow, collected before or after starting hypomethylating agent treatment for myelodysplastic syndrome (not recorded which). The receptors were gathered from a human donor with myelodysplastic syndrome.

This sequence joins TRBV6-6 and TRBJ1-6; weak D call: TRBD1 (6 bases). Trimming cost V 5 bases and J 5 bases, with 10 bases left between them. The germline V gene encodes CDR1 MNHNY and CDR2 SVGAGI (reference sequence). This CDR3 region has 14 residues. The DNA for the CDR3 is TGTGCCAGCAGTCAAAGGGGGAATAATTCACCCCTCCACTTT. Translation gives CASSQRGNNSPLHF.

The chain is built from TRBV6-6 and TRBJ1-4; the D gene is possibly TRBD1 (5 bases). The germline V gene encodes CDR1 MNHNY and CDR2 SVGAGI (reference sequence). The CDR3 has 14 residues. The V end lost 6 bases, the J end lost 8 bases, and 16 bases lay between the germline ends. CDR3 DNA: TGTGCCAGCAGGGCGACCCGGGACTCCGAAAAACTGTTTTTT. This gives the protein CASRATRDSEKLFF.

The chain is built from TRBV9 and TRBJ1-1; tentatively, D is TRBD1 (5 bases). Germline lookup yields CDR1 SGDLS and CDR2 YYNGEE. CDR3 size: 12 residues. V shed 1 base and J shed 8 bases, with 9 bases lying between them. CDR3 bases: TGTGCCAGCAGCGTAACCGGGGGAGAAGCTTTCTTT. This translates into CASSVTGGEAFF.

The chain combines TRBV29-1 with TRBJ1-1; 8 bases are shared with TRBD1. Looked up from germline, CDR1 is SQVTM and CDR2 is ANQGSEA. This CDR3 spans 12 amino acids. The J segment lost 6 bases and the V segment lost 5 bases, leaving 5 bases of the junction unmatched. The CDR3 protein is CSVSGGRAEAFF. The CDR3 bases are TGCAGCGTTTCAGGGGGCCGGGCTGAAGCTTTCTTT.

The chain recombines TRBV5-1 with TRBJ1-4, with TRBD1 matching over 7 bases. The CDR3 is 14 amino acids. J was trimmed by 6 bases and V by 4 bases; bases with no gene match: 6. The germline V gene has CDR1 SGHRS and CDR2 YFSETQ. This CDR3 is CASSQGVWDEKLFF. The CDR3 DNA follows: TGCGCCAGCAGCCAGGGGGTATGGGATGAAAAACTGTTTTTT.

The J gene is TRBJ2-2, the V gene TRBV5-5; 12 bases map to TRBD2. V was pared by 4 bases and J by 2 bases, with 12 bases of the junction left unmatched. CDR3 length: 19 amino acids. Germline loops: CDR1 SGHKS, CDR2 YYEKEE (reference sequence). DNA of the CDR3: TGTGCCAGCAGCCGCGCACTAGCGGGGGGCGGCGTAAACACCGGGGAGCTGTTTTTT. It translates to CASSRALAGGGVNTGELFF.

The chain carries TRBV7-3 and TRBJ2-1, with 8 bases fitting TRBD2. V dropped 2 bases and J dropped 9; count of bases not matched to a gene: 0. There are 12 residues in the CDR3. Germline-derived CDR1 and CDR2 are SGHTA and FQGTGA. CDR3 region: CASSLAGGEQFF. CDR3 DNA sequence: TGTGCCAGCAGCTTAGCGGGGGGTGAGCAGTTCTTC.

The chain has TRBV7-6 and TRBJ1-3; 8 bases line up with TRBD1. With V trimmed by 4 bases and J by 3 bases, 8 bases remained unmatched. Germline lookup yields CDR1 SGHVS and CDR2 FNYEAQ. The CDR3 runs 16 residues. The CDR3 DNA follows: TGTGCCAGCAGCTCGTACAGGGGGTCGAGTGGAAACACCATATATTTT. Translation gives CASSSYRGSSGNTIYF.

The rearrangement uses TRBV7-3 and TRBJ2-2; D is uncertain. This CDR3 is 18 amino acids long. CDR1 is SGHTA, CDR2 FQGTGA, per germline. The V and J ends lost 1 base and 4 bases respectively, with 19 bases between them. DNA for the CDR3: TGTGCCAGCAGCTTAAGGGCTCAGGTTCTAATGAGCACCGGGGAGCTGTTTTTT. It is translated as CASSLRAQVLMSTGELFF.

The chain joins TRBV5-6 to TRBJ1-2; 7 nucleotides line up with TRBD1. The CDR3 runs to 15 residues. In germline, CDR1 is SGHDT, CDR2 YYEEEE. Trimming took 5 bases from V and 0 from J; bases not matched to a gene: 7. CDR3 in DNA: TGTGCCAGCAGGCGACAGGGCCTAGCTAACTATGGCTACACCTTC. Amino acids: CASRRQGLANYGYTF.

The chain uses TRBV5-1 and TRBJ2-1; 13 bases agree with TRBD2. The CDR3 runs to 16 residues. Germline CDR1 and CDR2: SGHRS and YFSETQ. The V gene end was trimmed by 2 bases and the J gene end by 5 bases; junction bases not matched to a gene: 4. The CDR3 nucleotides read TGCGCCAGCAGCTTTGCACTAGCGGGAGGGAACAATGAGCAGTTCTTC. Its translation is CASSFALAGGNNEQFF.

The chain uses TRBV7-9 and TRBJ1-4; D not resolved. Looked up from germline, CDR1 is SEHNR and CDR2 is FQNEAQ (reference sequence). Trimming pared 5 bases from V and 4 bases from J, leaving 14 bases between. This CDR3 has 15 amino acids. The CDR3 spells CASSHISTFNEKLFF. The CDR3 DNA follows: TGTGCCAGCAGCCATATCTCGACGTTTAATGAAAAACTGTTTTTT.

This clone has just a few counts. Because the CDR3's place on the DNA is in doubt, the DNA is left out and the CDR3 is given as listed by TCRdb. V is TRBV10-3 and J is TRBJ1-3; TRBD1 is taken as the D call from the table, unchecked against the DNA. The CDR3 has 15 amino acids, counting both end residues. CDR1 and CDR2 (germline): ENHRY, SYGVKD. Here the CDR3 reads CAISTSDSLGNTIYF.

As DNA, the CDR3 is TGTGCCAGCAGTGACTCAGGTTATGGCTACACCTTC. Translating it yields CASSDSGYGYTF. The gene calls are TRBV2 and TRBJ1-2, with D uncertain. In germline, CDR1 is SNHLY, CDR2 FYNNEI. This CDR3 is 12 amino acids long. The V end was cut by 3 bases, the J end by 5 bases, with 7 bases between. Together with reference TRBV2 and TRBJ1-2, the CDR3 gives the full variable domain: EPEVTQTPSHQVTQMGQEVILRCVPISNHLYFYWYRQILGQKVEFLVSFYNNEISEKSEIFDDQFSVERPDGSNFTLKIRSTKLEDSAMYFCASSDSGYGYTFGSGTRLTVV.

The J gene is TRBJ1-1, the V gene TRBV28; 7 bases are a match to TRBD1. The J segment lost 7 bases and the V segment lost 4 bases, leaving 9 bases of the junction unmatched. In germline, CDR1 is MDHEN, CDR2 SYDVKM. The CDR3 is 14 amino acids. The CDR3 region has the DNA TGTGCCAGCAGTTCCATTGACAGGGAGGGTGAAGCTTTCTTT. It yields the protein CASSSIDREGEAFF.